The next 12 T cell receptor beta chains were all read from a single sample in a study of naive and memory T cell subsets. An equimolar mix of two oligonucleotides served as the beta constant-region primer for TRBC1 and TRBC2. Each CDR3 protein gets one entry after TCRdb re-called the UMI-ligation and nested PCR reads with MiXCR. Seen here are over 75,000 distinct CDR3 sequences, around 13% observed once, and the top ten hold 0.9% to 1%. Sequences were obtained from central memory CD4+ T cells from blood. These receptors all come from a human donor in good health.

The chain joins TRBV4-3 to TRBJ2-7; 7 bases align to TRBD1. Germline CDR1 reads LGHNA; CDR2 reads YSLEER. The V gene end was trimmed by 0 bases and the J gene end by 5 bases; junction bases not matched to a gene: 7. The CDR3 length is 15 residues. CDR3 protein: CASSQDGRQGDEQYF. In nucleotides, the CDR3 is TGCGCCAGCAGCCAAGATGGGAGACAGGGAGACGAGCAGTACTTC.

The genes are TRBV29-1 and TRBJ2-7, with D perhaps TRBD1 or TRBD2 (6 bases each). Trimming stripped 7 bases from V and 3 bases from J, with 16 bases between. This CDR3 has 13 residues. Germline CDR1 SQVTM, CDR2 ANQGSEA. CDR3 sequence (DNA): TGCAGCGCCGGAGGGGGAGTGAACTACGAGCAGTACTTC. This gives the protein CSAGGGVNYEQYF.

In its sample, this clonotype was seen a few times. The V gene is TRBV5-4, the J gene TRBJ2-4; tentative D call: TRBD1 (5 bases). Trimming cost V 3 bases and J 0 bases, with 16 bases left between them. This CDR3 is built from 17 residues. Germline V gene data show CDR1 as SGHNT and CDR2 as YYREEE (reference sequence). The CDR3 reads CASSSAIGERAKNIQYF. CDR3 in DNA: TGTGCCAGCAGCTCGGCGATAGGGGAACGAGCCAAAAACATTCAGTACTTC.

CDR3 amino acids: CASGGKGKTQYF. CDR3 nucleotide sequence: TGTGCCAGCGGCGGAAAGGGAAAGACCCAGTACTTC. The V gene is TRBV6-5, the J gene TRBJ2-5; no clear D gene. Trimming removed 8 bases from V and 6 bases from J, with 13 bases in between. CDR3 length equals 12 residues. The V gene's germline CDR1 is MNHEY and CDR2 SVGAGI.

This clonotype was seen repeatedly, ten times or more. The chain is built from TRBV12-3 or TRBV12-4 and TRBJ2-1, with TRBD2 matching over 7 bases. The V gene end was trimmed by 3 bases and the J gene end by 5 bases; junction bases not matched to a gene: 4. CDR3 length: 14 residues. This CDR3 is CASSLGGADNEQFF. DNA of the CDR3: TGTGCCAGCAGTTTGGGAGGGGCCGACAATGAGCAGTTCTTC.

Judged by abundance, this clonotype is medium-sized. The chain combines TRBV20-1 with TRBJ1-2; D might be TRBD1 (6 bases). Trimming cost V 5 bases and J 4 bases, with 8 bases left between them. The CDR3 is 11 residues long. Germline CDR1 is DFQATT and CDR2 is SNEGSKA (reference sequence). As DNA, the CDR3 is TGCAGTGCTTTAGGGGGCTATGGCTACACCTTC. Amino acids: CSALGGYGYTF.

In its sample, this clonotype was seen many times. The chain joins TRBV3-1 to TRBJ2-5; no reliable D call. The CDR3 is made up of 12 amino acids. Per the germline V gene, CDR1 is LGHDT and CDR2 is YNNKEL (reference sequence). Deletions cut 4 bases from V and 0 bases from J, with 3 bases between. The CDR3 coding sequence is TGTGCCAGCAGCCTGCACCAAGAGACCCAGTACTTC. It specifies CASSLHQETQYF.

V and J are TRBV10-3 and TRBJ2-4; tentative D call: TRBD2 (6 bases). The CDR3 has 15 residues. Trimming took off 2 bases at V and 2 bases at J, with 10 bases between the two ends. Germline V lookup: CDR1 ENHRY, CDR2 SYGVKD. CDR3 loop: CAISETSTTKNIQYF. The CDR3, as DNA: TGTGCCATCAGTGAGACTAGCACTACCAAAAACATTCAGTACTTC.

The rearrangement links TRBV5-4 to TRBJ2-5, with D possibly called TRBD1 or TRBD2 (5 bases each). Looked up from germline, CDR1 is SGHNT and CDR2 is YYREEE (reference sequence). V lost 2 bases and J 5 bases, leaving 13 bases between the germline ends. The CDR3 totals 14 residues. The CDR3 DNA sequence: TGTGCCAGCAGCTTCCAGAGGGGTGGGGAGACCCAGTACTTC. As protein: CASSFQRGGETQYF.

This clonotype was counted many times. The V and J genes are TRBV2 and TRBJ1-4, with TRBD1 matching over 7 bases. This CDR3 has 16 residues. Germline V gene sequence: CDR1 SNHLY, CDR2 FYNNEI. V trimming: 6 bases; J trimming: 4 bases; junction bases outside the gene matches: 11. CDR3 nucleotide sequence: TGTGCCAGCAGGAGGGAGACAGGGAACTTTAATGAAAAACTGTTTTTT. Its protein product is CASRRETGNFNEKLFF.

This chain links TRBV3-1 with TRBJ2-1; TRBD2 matches 7 bases. The CDR3 has 16 residues. Germline V lookup: CDR1 LGHDT, CDR2 YNNKEL (reference sequence). J was trimmed by 3 bases and V by 0 bases; bases with no gene match: 5. In DNA, the CDR3 is TGTGCCAGCAGCCAAGATTCCCAGCGGGGCTACAATGAGCAGTTCTTC. Residues: CASSQDSQRGYNEQFF.

The genes are TRBV5-4 and TRBJ1-6; maybe TRBD1 (6 bases). Trimming shortened V by 5 bases and J by 5 bases, and 17 bases separated the two germline ends. The CDR3 sequence is 16 residues long. The V gene's germline CDR1 is SGHNT and CDR2 YYREEE (reference sequence). The chain's CDR3 is CASRKDSPTDNSPLHF. The CDR3 DNA follows: TGTGCCAGCAGGAAGGACAGTCCGACCGATAATTCACCCCTCCACTTT. The full variable domain, in which reference TRBV5-4 and TRBJ1-6 provide the parts outside the CDR3, is ETGVTQSPTHLIKTRGQQVTLRCSSQSGHNTVSWYQQALGQGPQFIFQYYREEENGRGNFPPRFSGLQFPNYSSELNVNALELDDSALYLCASRKDSPTDNSPLHFGNGTRLTVT.